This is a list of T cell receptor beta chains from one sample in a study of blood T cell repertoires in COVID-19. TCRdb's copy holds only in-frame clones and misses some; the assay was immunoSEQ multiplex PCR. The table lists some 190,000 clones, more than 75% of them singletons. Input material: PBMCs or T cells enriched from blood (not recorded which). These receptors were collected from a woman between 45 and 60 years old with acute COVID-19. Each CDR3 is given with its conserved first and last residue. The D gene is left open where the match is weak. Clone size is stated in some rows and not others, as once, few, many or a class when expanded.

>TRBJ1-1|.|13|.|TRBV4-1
TGCGCCAGCAGCCGAATCGGGTACACTGAAGCTTTCTTT
CASSRIGYTEAFF
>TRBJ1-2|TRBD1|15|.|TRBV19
TGTGCCAGTGTTTACTCCGGGACAGCCAACTATGGCTACACCTTC
CASVYSGTANYGYTF
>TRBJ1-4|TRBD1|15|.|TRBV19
TGTGCCAGTAGTATTGCTGGACAGGGGAAAGAAAAACTGTTTTTT
CASSIAGQGKEKLFF
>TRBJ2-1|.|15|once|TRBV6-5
TGTGCCAGCAGTTACATGTATAGCTCCTACAATGAGCAGTTCTTC
CASSYMYSSYNEQFF
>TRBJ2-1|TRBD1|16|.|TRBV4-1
TGCGCCAGCAGCCGAGGGACAGTGGGGAAGAACAATGAGCAGTTCTTC
CASSRGTVGKNNEQFF
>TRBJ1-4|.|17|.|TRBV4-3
TGCGCCAGCAGCCAAGAGCTCGCAAGGTTGGGGGGGGAAAAACTGTTTTTT
CASSQELARLGGEKLFF
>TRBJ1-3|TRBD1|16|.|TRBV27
TGTGCCAGCAGTTTAGGACAGGGGATCTCTGGAAACACCATATATTTT
CASSLGQGISGNTIYF
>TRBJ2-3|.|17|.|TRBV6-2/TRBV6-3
TGTGCCAGCAGTTACTCGATCCTGACCTTGGAGGGTGATACGCAGTATTTT
CASSYSILTLEGDTQYF
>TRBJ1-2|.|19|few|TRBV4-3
TGCGCCAGCAGCCCTAAGGGGCAGGGCATTCTTAAAGCTAACTATGGCTACACCTTC
CASSPKGQGILKANYGYTF
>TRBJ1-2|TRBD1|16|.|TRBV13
TGTGCCAGCAGCTTCGGTCCGGACAGGGGCCAGAGTGGCTACACCTTC
CASSFGPDRGQSGYTF
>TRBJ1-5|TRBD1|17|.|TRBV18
TGTGCCAGCTCGCGAGGGGGGACAGTGGGTGGCAATCAGCCCCAGCATTTT
CASSRGGTVGGNQPQHF
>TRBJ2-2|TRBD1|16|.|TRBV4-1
TGCGCCAGCAGCCAAGCGGGACAGGGTATCCCCGGGGAGCTGTTTTTT
CASSQAGQGIPGELFF
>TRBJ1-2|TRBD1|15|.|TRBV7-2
TGTGCCAGCAGCACTGGACAGGGAGCGAACTATGGCTACACCTTC
CASSTGQGANYGYTF